Given below is one TCR beta chain in context. As yet, its antigen is unknown. This sample stems from a study of graft-versus-host responses after intestinal transplantation. Study-wide context: The study gave all recipients anti-thymocyte globulin induction, then tacrolimus and steroids for approximately three years. Whole-study findings and limits: Individuals who had graft-donor T cell macrochimerism had allografts that showed high graft-versus-host to host-versus-graft clonal ratios. Detected in recipient marrow were GvH clones, some of which were first observed in ileum or blood. Early post-transplant declines in HvG were associated with peak levels of circulating GvH clones.

TCRdb's copy holds only in-frame clones and misses some; the assay was immunoSEQ multiplex PCR. The sample carries about 90,000 clones, 80% to 85% recorded once. Per germline, CDR1 SGHRS and CDR2 YFSETQ. This CDR3 has 15 residues. With V trimmed by 4 bases and J by 5 bases, 3 bases remained unmatched. The rearrangement links TRBV5-1 to TRBJ1-6; 10 nucleotides match TRBD1. The starting material was unstimulated CD8+ T cells sorted from spleen or lymph node cells, obtained before intestinal transplant. This sequence was found in a human donor who received an intestinal transplant. The CDR3 region is CASSPGTGDNSPLHF. The CDR3 DNA sequence: TGCGCCAGCAGCCCGGGGACAGGGGATAATTCACCCCTCCACTTT.